The 28 T cell receptor beta chains below were found in one sample sequenced in a study of Ad26.COV2.S vaccination and SARS-CoV-2 variants. Treatment defined: around 19 received Ad26.COV2.S at low or high dose, single or two shots; roughly five received placebo; per-sample allocation not given. The samples were gathered on day 63 after the first injection of vaccine or placebo. Using immunoSEQ multiplex PCR, the repertoire was profiled, and TCRdb retains in-frame clones only, with some absent. Here the sample spans 510,000 or so clones, 87% being singletons. This specimen consisted of peripheral blood, obtained in a trial of Ad26.COV2.S vaccine versus placebo. The receptor source for this set is a person between 18 and 60 years old who received the Ad26.COV2.S COVID-19 vaccine or a placebo.

The chain recombines TRBV7-6 with TRBJ2-5, with a weak D call TRBD2 (7 bases). This CDR3 contains 13 residues. V gave up 1 base and J gave up 5 bases, with 8 bases separating them. In germline, CDR1 is SGHVS, CDR2 FNYEAQ. This chain's CDR3 is CASSLGGGETQYF. Here the CDR3 DNA reads TGTGCCAGCAGCTTAGGGGGGGGCGAGACCCAGTACTTC.

The chain employs TRBV29-1 and TRBJ1-2, with D perhaps matching TRBD1 (5 bases). Germline loops: CDR1 SQVTM, CDR2 ANQGSEA. V gave up 1 base and J gave up 3 bases, with 15 bases separating them. The CDR3 runs to 15 residues. This CDR3 is CSVEGGGQGHYGYTF. Written as DNA, the CDR3 is TGCAGCGTTGAAGGTGGAGGGCAGGGTCACTATGGCTACACCTTC. Combining the CDR3 with reference TRBV29-1 and TRBJ1-2 gives the whole variable domain SAVISQKPSRDICQRGTSLTIQCQVDSQVTMMFWYRQQPGQSLTLIATANQGSEATYESGFVIDKFPISRPNLTFSTLTVSNMSPEDSSIYLCSVEGGGQGHYGYTFGSGTRLTVV.

The chain links TRBV21-1 to TRBJ2-7; the D call TRBD2 from the table was never checked on the DNA. TRBV21-1 is a known pseudogene. The CDR3 length is 16 residues. The CDR3 nucleotides are TGTGCCAGCAGCACCTCGAGACTAGCGATTGTCTACGAGCAGTACTTC. Residues: CASSTSRLAIVYEQYF.

The CDR3 here is CASTAKTGFSPLHF. The CDR3, as DNA: TGTGCCAGTACTGCTAAGACAGGCTTTTCACCCCTCCACTTT. This sequence joins TRBV19 and TRBJ1-6; perhaps TRBD1 as D (6 bases). The V and J ends lost 7 bases and 9 bases respectively, with 16 bases between them. Germline V gene lookup returns CDR1 LNHDA and CDR2 SQIVND (reference sequence). CDR3 length: 14 amino acids.

The genes are TRBV6-2 or TRBV6-3 and TRBJ2-1, with no clear D. The CDR3 length is 11 residues. Germline V gene sequence: CDR1 MNHEY, CDR2 SVGEGT. V gave up 5 bases and J gave up 5 bases, with 4 bases separating them. The CDR3 DNA follows: TGTGCCAGCAGTCCCAACAATGAGCAGTTCTTC. It specifies CASSPNNEQFF.

The chain is built from TRBV2 and TRBJ2-5, with TRBD2 matching 7 bases. The CDR3 consists of 16 residues. Looked up from germline, CDR1 is SNHLY and CDR2 is FYNNEI. Trimming cost V 0 bases and J 0 bases; bases outside gene matches: 4. The CDR3 here is CASSEASLANQETQYF. CDR3 DNA sequence: TGTGCCAGCAGTGAAGCGTCACTAGCGAACCAAGAGACCCAGTACTTC.

The chain combines TRBV7-2 with TRBJ2-3, with TRBD2 as a possible D gene (6 bases). This CDR3 has 17 amino acids. V dropped 5 bases and J dropped 1 base, with 19 bases sitting between them. Germline V lookup: CDR1 SGHTA, CDR2 FQGNSA. The CDR3 here is CASSTLGEATGTDTQYF. CDR3 nucleotide sequence: TGTGCCAGCAGCACCCTCGGGGAGGCGACTGGCACAGATACGCAGTATTTT. Together with reference TRBV7-2 and TRBJ2-3, the CDR3 gives the full variable domain: GAGVSQSPSNKVTEKGKDVELRCDPISGHTALYWYRQSLGQGLEFLIYFQGNSAPDKSGLPSDRFSAERTGGSVSTLTIQRTQQEDSAVYLCASSTLGEATGTDTQYFGPGTRLTVL.

This chain uses TRBV14 with TRBJ2-3; no clear D gene. The ends were cut back, 0 bases at V and 8 bases at J, with 6 bases in the middle. The germline V gene has CDR1 SGHDN and CDR2 FVKESK. The CDR3 spans 12 residues. CDR3 bases: TGTGCCAGCAGCCAAGATTTGGCTACGCAGTATTTT. Translation: CASSQDLATQYF. The variable domain in full, with the rest retrieved from reference TRBV14 and TRBJ2-3, is EAGVTQFPSHSVIEKGQTVTLRCDPISGHDNLYWYRRVMGKEIKFLLHFVKESKQDESGMPNNRFLAERTGGTYSTLKVQPAELEDSGVYFCASSQDLATQYFGPGTRLTVL.

The chain joins TRBV4-1 to TRBJ2-1; D is possibly TRBD2 (6 bases). This CDR3 comprises 14 residues. Trimming pared 1 base from V and 7 bases from J, leaving 11 bases between. Looked up from germline, CDR1 is MGHRA and CDR2 is YSYEKL. CDR3 in DNA: TGCGCCAGCAGCCAAGGAGCTAGCGTGAATGAGCAGTTCTTC. This encodes CASSQGASVNEQFF.

V is TRBV7-2 and J is TRBJ1-5; D possibly corresponds to TRBD1 (6 bases). Germline CDR1 reads SGHTA; CDR2 reads FQGNSA. This CDR3 spans 13 amino acids. Deletions cut 7 bases from V and 6 bases from J, with 13 bases between. For the CDR3, the DNA is TGTGCCAGCAACGAGGGAGGGGGTCAGCCCCAGCATTTT. As protein: CASNEGGGQPQHF. The complete variable domain, with remaining parts taken from reference TRBV7-2 and TRBJ1-5, reads GAGVSQSPSNKVTEKGKDVELRCDPISGHTALYWYRQSLGQGLEFLIYFQGNSAPDKSGLPSDRFSAERTGGSVSTLTIQRTQQEDSAVYLCASNEGGGQPQHFGDGTRLSIL.

A few counts support this clone. The J gene is TRBJ2-2, the V gene TRBV7-9; D not resolved. V lost 1 base to trimming and J lost 6 bases, with 9 bases between them. The germline gives CDR1 SEHNR, CDR2 FQNEAQ (reference sequence). The CDR3 totals 14 residues. CDR3: CASSLGVQSGELFF. CDR3 nucleotides: TGTGCCAGCAGCTTAGGGGTGCAATCCGGGGAGCTGTTTTTT. Complete variable domain (other parts from reference TRBV7-9 and TRBJ2-2): DTGVSQNPRHKITKRGQNVTFRCDPISEHNRLYWYRQTLGQGPEFLTYFQNEAQLEKSRLLSDRFSAERPKGSFSTLEIQRTEQGDSAMYLCASSLGVQSGELFFGEGSRLTVL.

V and J are TRBV5-1 and TRBJ2-7; D might be TRBD2 (6 bases). CDR3 length equals 15 residues. CDR1 SGHRS and CDR2 YFSETQ come from the germline V gene. V lost 0 bases and J 0 bases, leaving 10 bases between the germline ends. The CDR3 coding sequence is TGCGCCAGCAGCTTGGGGCGACTAGACTCCTACGAGCAGTACTTC. Amino acid sequence: CASSLGRLDSYEQYF.

In DNA form, the CDR3 reads TGTGCCAGCAGTTTCCTCCGACTAGCGAGGCGCACAGATACGCAGTATTTT. Translation gives CASSFLRLARRTDTQYF. This sequence joins TRBV28 and TRBJ2-3, with 8 bases identical to TRBD2. CDR3 size: 17 residues. CDR1 and CDR2 from the germline V gene are MDHEN and SYDVKM. V lost 3 bases to trimming and J lost 1 base; unmatched junction nucleotides: 9.

The chain carries TRBV13 and TRBJ1-2; unclear D gene. The CDR3 is made up of 16 amino acids. Germline V gives CDR1 PRHDT, CDR2 FYEKMQ (reference sequence). Trimming removed 0 bases at V and 4 bases at J, with 15 bases between. CDR3 region: CASSLGLQPRIYGYTF. The CDR3 DNA reads as TGTGCCAGCAGCTTAGGCCTACAACCCCGCATCTATGGCTACACCTTC.

The gene calls are TRBV2 and TRBJ2-1, with 13 bases aligning to TRBD2. Per the germline V gene, CDR1 is SNHLY and CDR2 is FYNNEI. The CDR3 spans 15 residues. J was trimmed by 4 bases and V by 6 bases; bases with no gene match: 3. CDR3 coding DNA: TGTGCCAGCAGCTGGACTAGCGGGGGATACAATGAGCAGTTCTTC. Amino acid sequence: CASSWTSGGYNEQFF.

V usage is TRBV4-3 and J usage is TRBJ2-2, with D perhaps TRBD2 (7 bases). V lost 3 bases and J 6 bases, leaving 17 bases between the germline ends. Germline V lookup: CDR1 LGHNA, CDR2 YSLEER. There are 16 residues in the CDR3. CDR3 region: CASSHRGAVGAGELFF. The CDR3 DNA sequence: TGCGCCAGCAGCCATCGGGGGGCTGTTGGAGCCGGGGAGCTGTTTTTT.

V gene TRBV5-5 combines with J gene TRBJ2-3; 7 bases are a match to TRBD2. The trim removed 4 bases at V and 5 bases at J, leaving 10 bases unmatched. Germline V gene lookup returns CDR1 SGHKS and CDR2 YYEKEE (reference sequence). CDR3 length: 15 residues. CDR3 residues: CASSPVGGPIDTQYF. The CDR3 DNA is TGTGCCAGCAGCCCGGTGGGAGGGCCGATAGATACGCAGTATTTT.

The V gene is TRBV6-6, the J gene TRBJ2-7, with D possibly matching TRBD2 (5 bases). Germline CDR1 reads MNHNY; CDR2 reads SVGAGI (reference sequence). Trimming stripped 5 bases from V and 1 base from J, with 12 bases between. This CDR3 is built from 14 residues. The CDR3 region is CASSPGLGSYEQYF. CDR3 nucleotides: TGTGCCAGCAGTCCAGGACTGGGGTCCTACGAGCAGTACTTC.

The rearrangement joins TRBV29-1 to TRBJ2-7; D perhaps matches TRBD1 (6 bases). This CDR3 contains 12 residues. The germline CDR1 and CDR2 sequences are SQVTM and ANQGSEA. Deletions cut 3 bases from V and 3 bases from J, with 9 bases between. The CDR3, as DNA: TGCAGCGTTGAGTCACAGGGCTACGAGCAGTACTTC. This encodes CSVESQGYEQYF.

In its sample, this clone was seen a few times. The chain links TRBV7-2 to TRBJ1-3, with D possibly matching TRBD1 (5 bases). This CDR3 contains 16 residues. With 5 bases removed from V and 2 bases from J, the gap between germline ends came to 16 bases. Germline V lookup: CDR1 SGHTA, CDR2 FQGNSA. The DNA for the CDR3 is TGTGCCAGCAGCGCCGCCCCGGGGGGAACTGGAAACACCATATATTTT. Translation: CASSAAPGGTGNTIYF.

The J gene is TRBJ2-5, the V gene TRBV27, with TRBD1 identical over 12 bases. Trimming removed 2 bases from V and 5 bases from J; junction bases left unmatched: 12. This CDR3 spans 18 amino acids. Per germline, CDR1 MNHEY and CDR2 SMNVEV (reference sequence). Here the CDR3 reads CASSLQQEGTGGWETQYF. CDR3 DNA sequence: TGTGCCAGCAGTTTACAACAGGAGGGGACAGGGGGCTGGGAGACCCAGTACTTC.

V usage is TRBV28 and J usage is TRBJ2-1; D is undetermined. Deletions cut 3 bases from V and 9 bases from J, with 15 bases between. The germline V gene has CDR1 MDHEN and CDR2 SYDVKM. The CDR3 is 14 residues long. This CDR3 is CASSFFGRAVEQFF. The CDR3 nucleotides read TGTGCCAGCAGTTTTTTTGGTCGAGCAGTTGAGCAGTTCTTC.

The chain combines TRBV7-3 with TRBJ2-2, with 7 bases fitting TRBD2. The length of the CDR3 is 14 residues. The ends lost 5 bases at V and 3 bases at J; junction bases unmatched: 3. In germline, CDR1 is SGHTA, CDR2 FQGTGA. The CDR3 nucleotides read TGTGCCAGCAGCACAACTAGCGACACCGGGGAGCTGTTTTTT. Protein sequence: CASSTTSDTGELFF.

The chain combines TRBV6-5 with TRBJ2-7, with 9 positions matching TRBD2. After removal of 10 bases from V and 5 bases from J, the junction contained 12 bases not matched to a gene. The V gene's germline CDR1 is MNHEY and CDR2 SVGAGI. This CDR3 has 14 residues. DNA for the CDR3: TGTGCCACCTCGCGGGAGGGCCGATTCCACGAGCAGTACTTC. Its protein product is CATSREGRFHEQYF.

This clone showed up just a few times. V gene TRBV18 combines with J gene TRBJ1-1, with 7 bases fitting TRBD1. Germline V gene data show CDR1 as KGHSH and CDR2 as LQKENI. The CDR3 contains 13 residues. V shed 6 bases and J 6 bases; nucleotides not matched to a gene: 7. The CDR3 here is CASSRQGNPEAFF. CDR3 DNA: TGTGCCAGCTCGCGACAGGGCAACCCTGAAGCTTTCTTT.

The chain combines TRBV27 with TRBJ1-2; TRBD1 aligns across 7 bases. Germline V lookup: CDR1 MNHEY, CDR2 SMNVEV (reference sequence). The trim removed 5 bases at V and 1 base at J, leaving 7 bases unmatched. CDR3 length: 15 residues. The CDR3, as DNA: TGTGCCAGCAGTCCCCACAGGGGTGATAACTATGGCTACACCTTC. It translates to CASSPHRGDNYGYTF.

This chain links TRBV28 with TRBJ1-1; the match to TRBD1 covers 8 bases. The junction had 4 bases not matched to a gene; V was cut back by 6 bases and J by 1 base. The germline V gene encodes CDR1 MDHEN and CDR2 SYDVKM. The CDR3 sequence is 14 residues long. CDR3: CASRDRARNTEAFF. Written as DNA, the CDR3 is TGTGCCAGCAGGGACAGGGCGAGGAACACTGAAGCTTTCTTT.

For this clone: Other DNA sequences in this specimen translate into the identical CDR3. The chain uses TRBV4-2 and TRBJ2-7; TRBD2 is a possible D gene (6 bases). Germline V gives CDR1 LGHNA, CDR2 YNFKEQ. V was pared by 0 bases and J by 3 bases, with 12 bases between. The CDR3 totals 15 residues. CDR3 coding DNA: TGTGCCAGCAGCCAAGATCGGGGAGGTTACTACGAGCAGTACTTC. Protein product: CASSQDRGGYYEQYF.